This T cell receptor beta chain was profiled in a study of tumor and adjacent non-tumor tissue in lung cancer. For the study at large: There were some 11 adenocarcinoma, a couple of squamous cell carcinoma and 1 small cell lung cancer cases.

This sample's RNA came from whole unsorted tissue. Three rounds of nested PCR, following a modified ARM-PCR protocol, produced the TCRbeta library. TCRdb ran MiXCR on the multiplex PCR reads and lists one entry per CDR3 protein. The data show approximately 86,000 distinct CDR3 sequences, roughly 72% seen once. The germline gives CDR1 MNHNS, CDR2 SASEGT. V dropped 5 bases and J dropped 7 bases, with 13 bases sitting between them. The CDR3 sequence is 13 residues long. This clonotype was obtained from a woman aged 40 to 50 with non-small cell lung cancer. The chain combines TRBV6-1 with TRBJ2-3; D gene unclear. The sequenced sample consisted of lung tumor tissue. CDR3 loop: CASSRHIPNTQYF. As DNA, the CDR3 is TGTGCCAGCAGTCGACACATCCCGAATACGCAGTATTTT.